The rows below give T cell receptor beta chains drawn from one sample of a study of OX40 agonist ivuxolimab in advanced cancers. Some clones are missing from TCRdb's copy, which holds only in-frame ones; the method was immunoSEQ multiplex PCR. This table holds tens of thousands of clones, 85% found once. Sequences were derived from CD4+ or CD8+ T cells sorted from blood, sampled in a trial of the OX40 agonist ivuxolimab. The receptors were gathered from an adult with an advanced solid tumor such as melanoma, head and neck, liver or kidney cancer. The CDR3 runs from the conserved cysteine through the conserved F or W. Fields, in order: V gene, J gene, CDR3 protein.

V gene: TRBV7-3
J gene: TRBJ2-1
CDR3 protein: CASSLTAYNEQFF

V gene: TRBV7-9
J gene: TRBJ2-3
CDR3 protein: CASSPPWDRVKLAQYF

V gene: TRBV11-2
J gene: TRBJ2-3
CDR3 protein: CASSFWVGNRDTQYF

V gene: TRBV7-2
J gene: TRBJ1-5
CDR3 protein: CASSLWGAQPQHF

V gene: TRBV7-6
J gene: TRBJ2-2
CDR3 protein: CASSQDRPPNTGELFF

V gene: TRBV18
J gene: TRBJ1-5
CDR3 protein: CASSPPSAQPQHF

V gene: TRBV9
J gene: TRBJ1-6
CDR3 protein: CASSVDSSYNSPLHF

V gene: TRBV7-2
J gene: TRBJ2-5
CDR3 protein: CASSLYLETQYF

V gene: TRBV4-2
J gene: TRBJ2-7
CDR3 protein: CASSQELARGGEQYF

V gene: TRBV6-1
J gene: TRBJ1-2
CDR3 protein: CAAGYGYTF

V gene: TRBV7-9
J gene: TRBJ1-6
CDR3 protein: CASSFGGGDSPLHF

V gene: TRBV7-2
J gene: TRBJ2-1
CDR3 protein: CASRGGGTPSYNEQFF

V gene: TRBV7-6
J gene: TRBJ2-7
CDR3 protein: CASSGGLADSSYEQYF

V gene: TRBV19
J gene: TRBJ2-3
CDR3 protein: CASSIPGGRTDTQYF

V gene: TRBV5-5
J gene: TRBJ2-7
CDR3 protein: CASSLAGTDEQYF